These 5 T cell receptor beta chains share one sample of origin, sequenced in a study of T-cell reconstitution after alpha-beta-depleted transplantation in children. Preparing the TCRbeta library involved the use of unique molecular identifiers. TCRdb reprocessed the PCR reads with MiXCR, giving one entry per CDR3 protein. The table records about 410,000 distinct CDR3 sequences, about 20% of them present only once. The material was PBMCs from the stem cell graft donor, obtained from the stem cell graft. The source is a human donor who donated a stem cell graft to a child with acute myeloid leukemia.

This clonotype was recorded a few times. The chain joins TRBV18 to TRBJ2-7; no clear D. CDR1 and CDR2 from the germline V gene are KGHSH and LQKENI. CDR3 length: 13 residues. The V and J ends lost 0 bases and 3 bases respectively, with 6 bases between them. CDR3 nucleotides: TGTGCCAGCTCACCACCGACGGTCTACGAGCAGTACTTC. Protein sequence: CASSPPTVYEQYF.

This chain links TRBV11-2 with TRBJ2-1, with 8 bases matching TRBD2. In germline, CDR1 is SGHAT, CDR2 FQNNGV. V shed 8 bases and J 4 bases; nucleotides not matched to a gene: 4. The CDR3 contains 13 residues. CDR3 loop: CASSGTRYNEQFF. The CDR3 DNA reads TGTGCCAGCTCCGGGACTAGGTACAATGAGCAGTTCTTC.

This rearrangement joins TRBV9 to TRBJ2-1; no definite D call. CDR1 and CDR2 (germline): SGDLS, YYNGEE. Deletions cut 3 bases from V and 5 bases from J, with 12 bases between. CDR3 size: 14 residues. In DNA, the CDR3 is TGTGCCAGCAGCGCCAAACCCAGGAACAATGAGCAGTTCTTC. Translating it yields CASSAKPRNNEQFF.

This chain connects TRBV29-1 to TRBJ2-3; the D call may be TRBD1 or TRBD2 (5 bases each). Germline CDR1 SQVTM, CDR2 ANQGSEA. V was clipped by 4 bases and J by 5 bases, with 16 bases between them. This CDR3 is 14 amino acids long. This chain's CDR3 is CSVVVVGGGDTQYF. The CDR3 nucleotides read TGCAGCGTTGTAGTTGTTGGGGGTGGAGATACGCAGTATTTT.

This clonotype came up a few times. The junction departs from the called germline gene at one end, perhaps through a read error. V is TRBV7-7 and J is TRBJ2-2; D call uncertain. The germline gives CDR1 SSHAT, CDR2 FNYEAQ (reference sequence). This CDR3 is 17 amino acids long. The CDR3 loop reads CASSLSGGVQNTGELFF. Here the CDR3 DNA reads TGTGCTAGCAGCTTAAGTGGTGGAGTCCAGAACACCGGGGAGCTGTTTTTT.